This TCR beta chain emerged from a study of response to subunit inactivated influenza vaccine. TCRdb passed the RT-PCR reads through MiXCR, listing each CDR3 protein once. There are 500,000 to 700,000 distinct CDR3 sequences in the sample; roughly 23% occur only once, and approximately 3% lies in the top ten. V lost 3 bases and J lost 10, with 10 bases in between. The CDR3 contains 12 residues. The data were also submitted as part of a second study, on T cells expressing NK-cell markers. That report adds: TCR beta cDNA was generated via 5'RACE template switching incorporating UMIs. All TCR beta repertoires analysed originated from sorted CD3+CD56+NKG2C+, CD3+CD56+NKG2C- and CD3+CD56-NKG2C+ T cells. Dominant NKG2C+ clonotype frequencies of 1.0-7.0% of CD8+ T cells were measured in more than 5 donors. One observes that, in several donors, these clonotypes were also the leading ones within the CD3+CD56-NKG2C+ fraction.

The clonotype was recovered from a middle-aged man who received an inactivated influenza vaccine. This sample comprised CD4+ T cells sorted from PBMCs, obtained about 13 days after vaccination. The rearrangement uses TRBV12-3 or TRBV12-4 and TRBJ2-1; D might be TRBD2 (5 bases). CDR3 amino acids: CASSLQRGEQFF. CDR3 in DNA: TGTGCCAGCAGTTTGCAGCGAGGGGAGCAGTTCTTC.